One sample yielded the 30 T cell receptor beta chains listed below, sequenced in a study of shared clonotypes between healthy human individuals. Assay used: immunoSEQ multiplex PCR; TCRdb lists only in-frame clones, some missing. The repertoire holds roughly 1.4 million clones, with just under 99% as singletons. Sequenced sample: naive CD4+ T cells sorted from blood. As for subset: CD45RA+ positively selected. The receptors shown here come from a man aged 25-45 years in good health.

The V and J genes are TRBV29-1 and TRBJ2-1; 7 bases align to TRBD2. This CDR3 spans 16 amino acids. Germline V lookup: CDR1 SQVTM, CDR2 ANQGSEA. Trimming took 6 bases from V and 0 from J; bases not matched to a gene: 11. The CDR3 nucleotides are TGCAGCGTCGCCTTACTAGCGACCGCCTCCTACAATGAGCAGTTCTTC. This gives the protein CSVALLATASYNEQFF.

The V and J genes are TRBV19 and TRBJ1-4, with D tentatively TRBD1 (6 bases). From germline, CDR1 is LNHDA and CDR2 SQIVND (reference sequence). V lost 8 bases, J lost 4 bases, and 14 bases lay in between. CDR3 length: 14 residues. CDR3 amino acids: CASRLTGGNEKLFF. The CDR3 nucleotides read TGTGCCAGTCGACTGACAGGAGGTAATGAAAAACTGTTTTTT.

The chain recombines TRBV4-3 with TRBJ1-1; D is undetermined. This CDR3 spans 15 amino acids. V was pared by 1 base and J by 0 bases, with 9 bases between. Germline assignment: CDR1 LGHNA and CDR2 YSLEER. The CDR3 nucleotides are TGCGCCAGCAGCCAAGGATTGGGCATGAACACTGAAGCTTTCTTT. This codes for CASSQGLGMNTEAFF.

The rearrangement links TRBV5-1 to TRBJ2-5; 8 bases match TRBD1. The V segment lost 0 bases and the J segment 1 base; nucleotides outside the gene matches: 11. The germline gives CDR1 SGHRS, CDR2 YFSETQ. This CDR3 spans 18 amino acids. The CDR3 protein is CASSLVLTGDHSQETQYF. The CDR3 DNA reads as TGCGCCAGCAGCTTGGTACTGACAGGGGACCATAGCCAAGAGACCCAGTACTTC.

The V gene is TRBV11-2, the J gene TRBJ2-5, with TRBD2 matching over 8 bases. V dropped 5 bases and J dropped 5; count of bases not matched to a gene: 16. Germline CDR1 reads SGHAT; CDR2 reads FQNNGV. There are 17 residues in the CDR3. The CDR3: CASSPGQRESSEETQYF. In DNA form, the CDR3 reads TGTGCCAGCAGCCCGGGTCAGCGGGAGAGCTCCGAGGAGACCCAGTACTTC.

The chain combines TRBV18 with TRBJ2-7, with 7 positions matching TRBD2. Germline loops: CDR1 KGHSH, CDR2 LQKENI. The V segment lost 1 base and the J segment 2 bases; nucleotides outside the gene matches: 8. There are 16 residues in the CDR3. The CDR3 DNA reads TGTGCCAGCTCACCACAGGTCCCTAGCGGTGCCTACGAGCAGTACTTC. Its protein product is CASSPQVPSGAYEQYF.

V and J are TRBV14 and TRBJ2-7; D is unclear. CDR3 length: 14 amino acids. The V gene lost 2 bases and the J gene lost 2 bases, with 10 bases spanning the gap. The germline V gene has CDR1 SGHDN and CDR2 FVKESK. CDR3 sequence (DNA): TGTGCCAGCAGCCAATTGACATGGGCCTACGAGCAGTACTTC. Amino acids: CASSQLTWAYEQYF. Full variable domain (rest looked up from reference TRBV14 and TRBJ2-7): EAGVTQFPSHSVIEKGQTVTLRCDPISGHDNLYWYRRVMGKEIKFLLHFVKESKQDESGMPNNRFLAERTGGTYSTLKVQPAELEDSGVYFCASSQLTWAYEQYFGPGTRLTVT.

The rearrangement links TRBV5-1 to TRBJ2-7; 13 bases are shared with TRBD2. J was trimmed by 5 bases and V by 4 bases; bases with no gene match: 9. This CDR3 comprises 16 residues. The V gene's germline CDR1 is SGHRS and CDR2 YFSETQ. The CDR3: CASSQLLAGGPNEQYF. The CDR3 DNA is TGCGCCAGCAGCCAATTACTAGCGGGAGGGCCCAACGAGCAGTACTTC.

J is TRBJ1-2 and V is TRBV19; TRBD1 agrees at 7 bases. This CDR3 comprises 15 residues. The V and J ends lost 6 bases and 3 bases, in that order; junction bases with no gene match: 10. Germline-derived CDR1 and CDR2 are LNHDA and SQIVND (reference sequence). DNA for the CDR3: TGTGCCAGTAGACAATTTGACAGGGCGGACTATGGCTACACCTTC. This translates into CASRQFDRADYGYTF.

The rearrangement links TRBV2 to TRBJ2-7; D tentatively reads TRBD1 or TRBD2 (5 bases each). The CDR3 consists of 15 residues. Germline V gene sequence: CDR1 SNHLY, CDR2 FYNNEI. The ends were cut back, 8 bases at V and 0 bases at J, with 17 bases in the middle. CDR3 region: CASVEPGDASYEQYF. CDR3 DNA sequence: TGTGCCAGCGTCGAACCCGGGGACGCCTCCTACGAGCAGTACTTC. The whole variable domain, remainder taken from reference TRBV2 and TRBJ2-7, is EPEVTQTPSHQVTQMGQEVILRCVPISNHLYFYWYRQILGQKVEFLVSFYNNEISEKSEIFDDQFSVERPDGSNFTLKIRSTKLEDSAMYFCASVEPGDASYEQYFGPGTRLTVT.

V usage is TRBV7-7 and J usage is TRBJ2-5; D may be TRBD1 (6 bases). This CDR3 contains 14 residues. V gave up 5 bases and J gave up 7 bases, with 17 bases separating them. The germline CDR1 and CDR2 sequences are SSHAT and FNYEAQ (reference sequence). The CDR3 DNA reads as TGTGCCAGCAGCCCCCAACAGGGTACGGTGACCCAGTACTTC. Translating gives CASSPQQGTVTQYF.

The rearrangement joins TRBV5-1 to TRBJ2-1; the match to TRBD2 covers 12 bases. From germline, CDR1 is SGHRS and CDR2 YFSETQ. The CDR3 extends over 16 amino acids. J gave up 5 bases and V 2 bases, and 5 bases lay outside the gene matches. The chain's CDR3 is CASSLLGLAGNNEQFF. CDR3 bases: TGCGCCAGCAGCTTATTGGGACTAGCGGGTAACAATGAGCAGTTCTTC.

The chain carries TRBV6-7 and TRBJ1-2; TRBD1 matches at 7 bases. TRBV6-7 carries the ORF label, with uncertain function. This CDR3 spans 19 amino acids. V lost 2 bases and J lost 4; bases outside the gene matches: 19. The CDR3 coding sequence is TGTGCCAGCAGTTACCCGCTGATCCCGCAACAGGGGTCCTCCTATGGCTACACCTTC. Protein sequence: CASSYPLIPQQGSSYGYTF.

This clone was seen just once. Other DNA sequences in this sample translate to the same CDR3. V usage is TRBV5-1 and J usage is TRBJ2-1; 14 bases are shared with TRBD2. The germline gives CDR1 SGHRS, CDR2 YFSETQ. The CDR3 length is 15 residues. V was pared by 4 bases and J by 7 bases, with 4 bases of the junction left unmatched. The CDR3 reads CASSPGLAGENEQFF. The CDR3, as DNA: TGCGCCAGCAGCCCGGGACTAGCGGGAGAAAATGAGCAGTTCTTC.

V is TRBV15 and J is TRBJ1-2; D is perhaps TRBD1 (5 bases). V was pared by 2 bases and J by 7 bases, with 32 bases between. The CDR3 has 20 residues. The germline V gene has CDR1 LNHNV and CDR2 YYDKDF (reference sequence). CDR3 amino acids: CATSRTLRVGKFSEGGGYTF. The DNA for the CDR3 is TGTGCCACCAGCAGAACTCTCAGGGTTGGGAAATTCTCCGAGGGTGGTGGCTACACCTTC.

The chain uses TRBV28 and TRBJ1-2; D call uncertain. Trimming removed 2 bases at V and 7 bases at J, with 14 bases between. This CDR3 region has 14 residues. The germline V gene has CDR1 MDHEN and CDR2 SYDVKM. The CDR3 region has the DNA TGTGCCAGCAGTTTAGAGGTTTTTAGTTTTGGCTACACCTTC. This translates into CASSLEVFSFGYTF.

The chain recombines TRBV10-3 with TRBJ2-7, with TRBD1 matching 9 bases. V dropped 6 bases and J dropped 0; count of bases not matched to a gene: 6. CDR3 size: 15 residues. The V gene's germline CDR1 is ENHRY and CDR2 SYGVKD. DNA for the CDR3: TGTGCCATCAGGCAGGGACAGGGCCCCTCCTACGAGCAGTACTTC. Protein: CAIRQGQGPSYEQYF.

This chain uses TRBV4-3 with TRBJ1-3; D is unclear. The V gene lost 0 bases and the J gene lost 5 bases, with 14 bases spanning the gap. This CDR3 comprises 16 residues. Germline V gene data show CDR1 as LGHNA and CDR2 as YSLEER. CDR3 sequence: CASSQDRSGHRNTIYF. Here the CDR3 DNA reads TGCGCCAGCAGCCAAGATCGATCGGGCCACAGAAACACCATATATTTT.

The chain has TRBV19 and TRBJ2-6; 7 bases are a match to TRBD1. This CDR3 spans 19 amino acids. The junction had 14 bases not matched to a gene; V was cut back by 6 bases and J by 0 bases. Germline V gene data show CDR1 as LNHDA and CDR2 as SQIVND (reference sequence). The CDR3 sequence is CASRNWDSTFSSGANVLTF. The CDR3 nucleotides are TGTGCCAGTAGAAACTGGGACAGTACCTTTTCCTCTGGGGCCAACGTCCTGACTTTC.

This clone was recorded once. This rearrangement joins TRBV5-4 to TRBJ1-2, with 10 bases fitting TRBD1. The CDR3 sequence is 14 residues long. Per the germline V gene, CDR1 is SGHNT and CDR2 is YYREEE (reference sequence). V trimming: 5 bases; J trimming: 8 bases; junction bases outside the gene matches: 9. CDR3 in DNA: TGTGCCAGCAGGCGGGACAGGGGTTCATTGGGCTACACCTTC. Protein sequence: CASRRDRGSLGYTF.

The gene calls are TRBV4-3 and TRBJ2-2; D may be TRBD2 (5 bases). Trimming stripped 0 bases from V and 6 bases from J, with 11 bases between. Germline V gene data show CDR1 as LGHNA and CDR2 as YSLEER. This CDR3 spans 15 amino acids. CDR3: CASSQDKLVAGELFF. As DNA, the CDR3 is TGCGCCAGCAGCCAAGATAAACTAGTAGCCGGGGAGCTGTTTTTT.

The rearrangement links TRBV28 to TRBJ2-2; D is ambiguous. This CDR3 has 16 residues. Germline V gene data show CDR1 as MDHEN and CDR2 as SYDVKM. The V end lost 3 bases, the J end lost 6 bases, and 17 bases lay between the germline ends. DNA of the CDR3: TGTGCCAGCAGTTTTGGTTGGCGAGCTGCGGCCGGGGAGCTGTTTTTT. It translates to CASSFGWRAAAGELFF.

The chain uses TRBV5-6 and TRBJ2-2; TRBD1 agrees at 8 bases. This CDR3 spans 16 amino acids. V shed 4 bases and J 4 bases; nucleotides not matched to a gene: 9. Germline assignment: CDR1 SGHDT and CDR2 YYEEEE. Here the CDR3 reads CASSEQGGQSTGELFF. CDR3 nucleotide sequence: TGTGCCAGCAGCGAACAGGGGGGTCAGAGCACCGGGGAGCTGTTTTTT.

The genes are TRBV19 and TRBJ1-1; weak D call: TRBD1 (6 bases). This CDR3 has 15 amino acids. The germline V gene has CDR1 LNHDA and CDR2 SQIVND (reference sequence). The V end lost 4 bases, the J end lost 4 bases, and 16 bases lay between the germline ends. The CDR3 spells CASSTRGGLGTEAFF. Here the CDR3 DNA reads TGTGCCAGTAGTACCCGAGGGGGATTAGGCACTGAAGCTTTCTTT.

This rearrangement joins TRBV29-1 to TRBJ2-2; 8 bases are a match to TRBD1. V trimming: 4 bases; J trimming: 5 bases; junction bases outside the gene matches: 9. The CDR3 contains 15 residues. The V gene's germline CDR1 is SQVTM and CDR2 ANQGSEA. CDR3 sequence (DNA): TGCAGCGTTGGGGCAGACAGGGGAAGAACCGGGGAGCTGTTTTTT. Translated, it gives CSVGADRGRTGELFF.

This chain joins TRBV5-1 and TRBJ2-5, with a weak D call TRBD1 (5 bases). CDR1 SGHRS and CDR2 YFSETQ come from the germline V gene. The CDR3 has 15 amino acids. The germline V and J ends were trimmed by 0 bases and 5 bases, with 14 bases remaining between them. CDR3 protein: CASSLGGPPPETQYF. In nucleotides, the CDR3 is TGCGCCAGCAGCTTGGGGGGCCCCCCTCCGGAGACCCAGTACTTC. Combining the CDR3 with reference TRBV5-1 and TRBJ2-5 gives the whole variable domain KAGVTQTPRYLIKTRGQQVTLSCSPISGHRSVSWYQQTPGQGLQFLFEYFSETQRNKGNFPGRFSGRQFSNSRSEMNVSTLELGDSALYLCASSLGGPPPETQYFGPGTRLLVL.

The V and J genes are TRBV5-6 and TRBJ2-1; 8 nucleotides line up with TRBD2. The CDR3 runs 17 residues. V shed 4 bases, J shed 7 bases, and the junction held 16 bases outside the gene matches. Germline V gene data show CDR1 as SGHDT and CDR2 as YYEEEE. The chain's CDR3 is CASSPPALAGTLNEQFF. The CDR3 DNA reads as TGTGCCAGCAGCCCCCCCGCCTTAGCGGGAACTTTGAATGAGCAGTTCTTC.

The J gene is TRBJ2-7, the V gene TRBV2, with 10 bases fitting TRBD2. Trimming at V came to 6 bases and at J to 9 bases, leaving 17 bases not matched to a gene. The CDR3 is 16 residues long. Germline CDR1 reads SNHLY; CDR2 reads FYNNEI. The CDR3 spells CASRGLAGEATSGQYF. Written as DNA, the CDR3 is TGTGCCAGCAGAGGCCTAGCGGGAGAGGCTACGAGCGGGCAGTACTTC.

The V call is TRBV7-2, the J call TRBJ2-3; 11 positions match TRBD2. Germline V gives CDR1 SGHTA, CDR2 FQGNSA. CDR3 length equals 14 residues. V shed 7 bases and J 5 bases; nucleotides not matched to a gene: 5. This CDR3 is CASKLAGVVDTQYF. The CDR3 DNA reads as TGTGCCAGCAAACTAGCGGGAGTTGTAGATACGCAGTATTTT.

V is TRBV18 and J is TRBJ2-3, with a tentative D call TRBD1 (5 bases). Germline V gene data show CDR1 as KGHSH and CDR2 as LQKENI. The CDR3 is made up of 14 amino acids. V lost 4 bases and J lost 5, with 13 bases in between. CDR3 coding DNA: TGTGCCAGCTCACGGTACTGGGGCGAAGATACGCAGTATTTT. It yields the protein CASSRYWGEDTQYF.